Following are 22 T cell receptor beta chains from one sample sequenced in a study of response to subunit inactivated influenza vaccine (dated by TCRdb to the late 2010s). Library preparation employed RT-PCR. TCRdb lists the instrument as Illumina HiSeq 2500. TCRdb redid the processing of the public reads, applying fastp at Q25 and MiXCR, and retained in-frame beta chains. Rows with a matching CDR3 protein are joined into one entry that keeps the most common DNA and genes. A total of approximately 530,000 distinct CDR3 sequences appear in this sample, 10% to 15% of them only once. Less than 15% of the sample lies in the top ten. The sample's time point label, in plain terms: 45 days after influenza vaccine administration. The sequencing here drew on PBMCs from blood, taken more than 35 days after vaccination. The receptors were gathered from a middle-aged man who received an inactivated influenza vaccine. Donor details come from another sample of the same person, matched by shared clones.

This clonotype has at least ten counts. The genes are TRBV6-2 or TRBV6-3 and TRBJ1-5; D gene ambiguous. The V and J ends lost 2 bases and 2 bases respectively, with 10 bases between them. Germline V gene lookup returns CDR1 MNHEY and CDR2 SVGEGT. The CDR3 consists of 15 residues. CDR3 protein: CASSYAGGGNQPQHF. CDR3 bases: TGTGCCAGCAGTTACGCGGGTGGTGGCAATCAGCCCCAGCATTTT.

The chain carries TRBV7-2 and TRBJ2-2; D is unresolved. Trimming cost V 5 bases and J 7 bases, with 11 bases left between them. The CDR3 spans 13 residues. Germline V gene sequence: CDR1 SGHTA, CDR2 FQGNSA. CDR3 in DNA: TGTGCCAGCAGCGCAAAGGGCCGCGGGGAGCTGTTTTTT. Translated, it gives CASSAKGRGELFF. Using reference TRBV7-2 and TRBJ2-2 for the parts outside the CDR3, the full variable domain is GAGVSQSPSNKVTEKGKDVELRCDPISGHTALYWYRQSLGQGLEFLIYFQGNSAPDKSGLPSDRFSAERTGGSVSTLTIQRTQQEDSAVYLCASSAKGRGELFFGEGSRLTVL.

This clonotype was seen at least ten times. The rearrangement links TRBV7-2 to TRBJ2-3; D is ambiguous. The CDR3 has 11 residues. Trimming removed 6 bases from V and 4 bases from J, with 5 bases in between. In germline, CDR1 is SGHTA, CDR2 FQGNSA. The CDR3 DNA reads TGTGCCAGCAGTTCCTCAGATACGCAGTATTTT. Translated: CASSSSDTQYF.

This clonotype was found a few times. The V and J genes are TRBV11-2 and TRBJ2-3, with D perhaps TRBD1 (5 bases). Trimming took 4 bases from V and 2 from J, leaving 10 bases between them. Germline CDR1 reads SGHAT; CDR2 reads FQNNGV. This CDR3 comprises 14 residues. As DNA, the CDR3 is TGTGCCAGCAGCTCCAGACAGCCCACAGATACGCAGTATTTT. Its translation is CASSSRQPTDTQYF.

There are a few counts of this clonotype. V usage is TRBV5-1 and J usage is TRBJ2-1; D is possibly TRBD1 (6 bases). V lost 0 bases and J lost 6, with 13 bases in between. This CDR3 contains 15 residues. Germline V lookup: CDR1 SGHRS, CDR2 YFSETQ. CDR3 nucleotide sequence: TGCGCCAGCAGCTTGGTGACAAGAGGGGGCAATGAGCAGTTCTTC. Translation gives CASSLVTRGGNEQFF.

This clonotype appeared a few times. CDR3 in DNA: TGTGCCAGCACCTGGGGATTTAGAAATCAGCCCCAGCATTTT. Its protein product is CASTWGFRNQPQHF. The V call is TRBV12-3 or TRBV12-4, the J call TRBJ1-5, with D unclear. There are 14 residues in the CDR3. Deletions cut 7 bases from V and 4 bases from J, with 14 bases between.

Remarks on this clonotype: Lacking the conserved final phenylalanine or tryptophan, this CDR3 likely reflects a read error. V gene TRBV9 combines with J gene TRBJ1-6; D is possibly TRBD1 (5 bases). The V end lost 5 bases, the J end lost 7 bases, and 10 bases lay between the germline ends. Germline-derived CDR1 and CDR2 are SGDLS and YYNGEE. This CDR3 contains 13 residues. The CDR3 DNA reads as TGTGCCAGCAGAGAGGGACGGAATTCACCCCTCCACCTT. It translates to CASREGRNSPLHL.

The rearrangement links TRBV7-6 to TRBJ2-7; D is possibly TRBD1 (6 bases). The V end lost 5 bases, the J end lost 0 bases, and 17 bases lay between the germline ends. This CDR3 is 16 amino acids long. Germline V lookup: CDR1 SGHVS, CDR2 FNYEAQ. This chain's CDR3 is CASSHLSAGDSYEQYF. The CDR3 nucleotides are TGTGCCAGCAGCCACCTTTCAGCAGGGGACTCCTACGAGCAGTACTTC.

Ten or more counts support this clonotype. The chain joins TRBV6-5 to TRBJ2-7, with TRBD2 as a possible D gene (6 bases). Trimming removed 2 bases from V and 4 bases from J, with 21 bases in between. Germline V CDR1 and CDR2: MNHEY, SVGAGI. The CDR3 is made up of 17 amino acids. DNA for the CDR3: TGTGCCAGCAGTTACACCACAGGAACCGGGGGTGGATACGAGCAGTACTTC. Translation gives CASSYTTGTGGGYEQYF.

In its sample, this clonotype was seen a few times. The gene calls are TRBV4-1 and TRBJ1-2; TRBD1 matches at 9 bases. The CDR3 spans 17 residues. Germline-derived CDR1 and CDR2 are MGHRA and YSYEKL. V trimming: 1 base; J trimming: 5 bases; junction bases outside the gene matches: 11. The CDR3: CASSQGTGGSSKYGYTF. CDR3 DNA sequence: TGCGCCAGCAGCCAAGGAACAGGGGGCAGTTCGAAATATGGCTACACCTTC.

This sequence joins TRBV11-2 and TRBJ2-1; tentative D call: TRBD2 (6 bases). V dropped 3 bases and J dropped 3 bases, with 15 bases sitting between them. The CDR3 length is 16 residues. CDR1 is SGHAT, CDR2 FQNNGV, per germline. CDR3 amino acids: CASSFRERVGYNEQFF. The CDR3 bases are TGTGCCAGCAGCTTTCGGGAGCGGGTTGGCTACAATGAGCAGTTCTTC. Combining the CDR3 with reference TRBV11-2 and TRBJ2-1 gives the whole variable domain EAGVAQSPRYKIIEKRQSVAFWCNPISGHATLYWYQQILGQGPKLLIQFQNNGVVDDSQLPKDRFSAERLKGVDSTLKIQPAKLEDSAVYLCASSFRERVGYNEQFFGPGTRLTVL.

The chain couples TRBV11-3 to TRBJ2-3; a weak D match, TRBD1 (5 bases). Germline V gene data show CDR1 as SGHNT and CDR2 as YENEEA. Trimming removed 0 bases from V and 10 bases from J, with 11 bases in between. This CDR3 has 13 residues. CDR3 loop: CASSLDRVSAQYF. The CDR3, as DNA: TGTGCCAGCAGCTTAGACAGGGTATCAGCGCAGTATTTT.

V usage is TRBV5-1 and J usage is TRBJ1-1, with unresolved D. This CDR3 is 15 amino acids long. V shed 4 bases and J shed 4 bases, with 17 bases lying between them. CDR1 is SGHRS, CDR2 YFSETQ, per germline. The CDR3 sequence: CASSAERFRFTEAFF. CDR3 DNA: TGCGCCAGCAGCGCGGAGCGGTTTAGGTTCACTGAAGCTTTCTTT.

Only a few counts were recorded for this clonotype. V usage is TRBV12-3 or TRBV12-4 and J usage is TRBJ1-1; a weak D match, TRBD1 (6 bases). V was shortened by 7 bases and J by 0 bases, with 15 bases between the two germline ends. There are 15 residues in the CDR3. CDR3 region: CASTLGGHLNTEAFF. Here the CDR3 DNA reads TGTGCCAGCACCCTAGGGGGGCACCTGAACACTGAAGCTTTCTTT.

This clonotype was picked up many times. The V call is TRBV29-1, the J call TRBJ1-5; 11 positions agree with TRBD1. Germline CDR1 and CDR2: SQVTM and ANQGSEA. This CDR3 contains 15 residues. CDR3 loop: CSFGSRDRGEGPQHF. CDR3 nucleotide sequence: TGCAGTTTCGGGTCCCGGGACAGGGGGGAAGGGCCCCAGCATTTT.

This clonotype has at least ten counts. The gene calls are TRBV5-6 and TRBJ2-5; unclear D gene. The CDR3 runs to 14 residues. Germline CDR1 SGHDT, CDR2 YYEEEE. V was clipped by 0 bases and J by 5 bases, with 11 bases between them. The CDR3 region is CASSLEGFGETQYF. In DNA, the CDR3 is TGTGCCAGCAGCTTGGAGGGTTTTGGTGAGACCCAGTACTTC.

The chain has TRBV12-3 or TRBV12-4 and TRBJ2-1, with 7 bases aligning to TRBD1. The CDR3 extends over 14 amino acids. V lost 6 bases and J lost 12; bases outside the gene matches: 14. CDR3 in amino acids: CASSTGTVVGGQFF. In DNA, the CDR3 is TGTGCCAGCAGCACCGGGACAGTCGTTGGTGGGCAGTTCTTC.

This clonotype was detected many times. V and J are TRBV12-3 or TRBV12-4 and TRBJ2-1, with TRBD1 identical over 8 bases. The CDR3 sequence is 15 residues long. J lost 0 bases, V lost 6 bases, and 4 bases had no gene match. The CDR3 reads CASRAGQGSYNEQFF. The DNA for the CDR3 is TGTGCCAGCAGGGCAGGACAGGGCTCCTACAATGAGCAGTTCTTC.

This clonotype has more than one count but fewer than ten. This chain joins TRBV10-3 and TRBJ1-3, with a possible D match to TRBD1 (5 bases). Trimming removed 6 bases at V and 0 bases at J, with 12 bases between. The CDR3 sequence is 15 residues long. Germline values: CDR1 ENHRY, CDR2 SYGVKD. The CDR3 sequence: CAISPGVNSGNTIYF. The CDR3 coding sequence is TGTGCCATCAGCCCGGGGGTGAACTCTGGAAACACCATATATTTT.

This chain joins TRBV28 and TRBJ2-7; D may match TRBD1 or TRBD2 (5 bases each). V lost 4 bases and J lost 2, with 24 bases in between. This CDR3 spans 18 amino acids. The germline CDR1 and CDR2 sequences are MDHEN and SYDVKM. The DNA for the CDR3 is TGTGCCAGCAGTTCCCACCAGAGGGACGTAGTCTCCACCTACGAGCAGTACTTC. This translates into CASSSHQRDVVSTYEQYF.

In this sample, this clonotype turned up a few times. V gene TRBV10-2 combines with J gene TRBJ2-1; 7 bases agree with TRBD1. This CDR3 region has 15 residues. Trimming removed 5 bases from V and 2 bases from J; junction bases left unmatched: 6. Per germline, CDR1 WSHSY and CDR2 SAAADI. The CDR3 reads CASSLHGTAYNEQFF. The CDR3 DNA sequence: TGCGCCAGCAGTCTTCATGGGACAGCCTACAATGAGCAGTTCTTC.

Many counts were recorded for this clonotype. This rearrangement joins TRBV5-1 to TRBJ2-7, with 11 bases matching TRBD1. Germline-derived CDR1 and CDR2 are SGHRS and YFSETQ. V was clipped by 3 bases and J by 3 bases; unmatched bases: 8. The CDR3 runs to 16 residues. Here the CDR3 reads CASSSGTGGSVYEQYF. CDR3 nucleotides: TGCGCCAGCAGCTCCGGGACAGGGGGGTCTGTCTACGAGCAGTACTTC.